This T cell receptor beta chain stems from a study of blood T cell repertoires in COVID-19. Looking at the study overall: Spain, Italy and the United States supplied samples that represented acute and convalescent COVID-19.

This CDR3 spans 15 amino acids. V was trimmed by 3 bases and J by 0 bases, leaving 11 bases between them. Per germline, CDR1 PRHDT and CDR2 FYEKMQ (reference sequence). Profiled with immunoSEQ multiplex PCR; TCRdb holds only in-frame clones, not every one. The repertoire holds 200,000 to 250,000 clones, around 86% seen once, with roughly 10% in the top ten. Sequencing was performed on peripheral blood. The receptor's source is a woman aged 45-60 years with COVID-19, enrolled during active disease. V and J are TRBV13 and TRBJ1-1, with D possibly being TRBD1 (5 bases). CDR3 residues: CASSFGTPVNTEAFF. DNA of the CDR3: TGTGCCAGCAGCTTCGGGACTCCCGTGAACACTGAAGCTTTCTTT.